This entry lists 27 T cell receptor beta chains sequenced from one sample in a study of blood T cell repertoires in COVID-19. Assay used: immunoSEQ multiplex PCR; TCRdb lists only in-frame clones, some missing. This sample has 310,000 or so clones, with around 80% found just once. Sample: peripheral blood. Receptors were obtained from a woman aged 45-65 years with acute or convalescent COVID-19.

The chain has TRBV4-2 and TRBJ1-4; D is perhaps TRBD1 (6 bases). V shed 6 bases and J shed 2 bases, with 10 bases lying between them. This CDR3 is 14 amino acids long. From germline, CDR1 is LGHNA and CDR2 YNFKEQ. The CDR3 bases are TGTGCCAGCAGACTAACAGGGACTAATGAAAAACTGTTTTTT. It yields the protein CASRLTGTNEKLFF.

The chain combines TRBV6-2 or TRBV6-3 with TRBJ2-5; 9 positions match TRBD2. Trimming took 4 bases from V and 1 from J; bases not matched to a gene: 10. Germline CDR1 reads MNHEY; CDR2 reads SVGEGT. The CDR3 is made up of 17 amino acids. CDR3 DNA: TGTGCCAGCAGTTGGGCGGTGACTAGCGGACCCCAAGAGACCCAGTACTTC. Translating gives CASSWAVTSGPQETQYF.

The chain carries TRBV18 and TRBJ2-1; 15 positions agree with TRBD2. Trimming at V came to 3 bases and at J to 1 base, leaving 4 bases not matched to a gene. The germline V gene encodes CDR1 KGHSH and CDR2 LQKENI. This CDR3 comprises 18 residues. The CDR3 region is CASSPGTSGRKSYNEQFF. The CDR3 nucleotides are TGTGCCAGCTCACCGGGGACTAGCGGGAGGAAGTCCTACAATGAGCAGTTCTTC.

This clone was picked up a small number of times. Other DNA sequences from this sample encode an identical CDR3 as well. V is TRBV6-5 and J is TRBJ1-1, with 7 bases lining up with TRBD1. CDR3 length: 14 amino acids. Trimming cost V 6 bases and J 0 bases; bases outside gene matches: 4. The germline V gene has CDR1 MNHEY and CDR2 SVGAGI. The CDR3 protein is CASRRQGLNTEAFF. The CDR3, as DNA: TGTGCCAGCAGGAGACAGGGACTGAACACTGAAGCTTTCTTT.

The chain is built from TRBV29-1 and TRBJ1-1; D may be TRBD1 (6 bases). The germline V and J ends were trimmed by 7 bases and 1 base, with 22 bases remaining between them. The CDR3 contains 16 residues. Germline V gives CDR1 SQVTM, CDR2 ANQGSEA. The CDR3 spells CSAIGEGGGKNTEAFF. CDR3 nucleotides: TGCAGCGCGATTGGCGAAGGGGGGGGCAAGAACACTGAAGCTTTCTTT.

The rearrangement joins TRBV5-6 to TRBJ2-3, with TRBD2 matching over 10 bases. The junction had 2 bases not matched to a gene; V was cut back by 3 bases and J by 1 base. In germline, CDR1 is SGHDT, CDR2 YYEEEE. The CDR3 length is 15 residues. CDR3 sequence (DNA): TGTGCCAGCAGCTCTACTAGCGGGGGCACAGATACGCAGTATTTT. It is translated as CASSSTSGGTDTQYF. Full variable domain (missing parts from reference TRBV5-6 and TRBJ2-3): DAGVTQSPTHLIKTRGQQVTLRCSPKSGHDTVSWYQQALGQGPQFIFQYYEEEERQRGNFPDRFSGHQFPNYSSELNVNALLLGDSALYLCASSSTSGGTDTQYFGPGTRLTVL.

The chain's CDR3 is CASSPQGAGSPLHF. The DNA for the CDR3 is TGTGCCAGTAGTCCACAGGGGGCAGGGTCACCCCTCCACTTT. The V and J genes are TRBV19 and TRBJ1-6, with 9 bases matching TRBD1. CDR1 LNHDA and CDR2 SQIVND come from the germline V gene (reference sequence). V shed 5 bases, J shed 10 bases, and the junction held 6 bases outside the gene matches. The CDR3 spans 14 residues.

The sample holds one count of this clone. The V and J genes are TRBV19 and TRBJ1-2, with D perhaps TRBD1 (5 bases). Trimming removed 5 bases at V and 2 bases at J, with 18 bases between. Germline values: CDR1 LNHDA, CDR2 SQIVND (reference sequence). The CDR3 covers 16 residues. CDR3 loop: CASSSPSTDMNYGYTF. CDR3 nucleotides: TGTGCCAGTAGTTCCCCATCGACAGACATGAACTATGGCTACACCTTC.

V gene TRBV27 combines with J gene TRBJ2-6; the D gene is possibly TRBD1 (6 bases). The ends were cut back, 5 bases at V and 0 bases at J, with 11 bases in the middle. Per germline, CDR1 MNHEY and CDR2 SMNVEV (reference sequence). The CDR3 extends over 16 amino acids. This CDR3 is CASSIRGNSGANVLTF. CDR3 nucleotides: TGTGCCAGCAGTATCAGGGGAAACTCTGGGGCCAACGTCCTGACTTTC. The whole variable domain, filled in from reference TRBV27 and TRBJ2-6, reads EAQVTQNPRYLITVTGKKLTVTCSQNMNHEYMSWYRQDPGLGLRQIYYSMNVEVTDKGDVPEGYKVSRKEKRNFPLILESPSPNQTSLYFCASSIRGNSGANVLTFGAGSRLTVL.

This rearrangement joins TRBV6-5 to TRBJ1-2, with 10 bases lining up with TRBD1. This CDR3 has 15 amino acids. The J segment lost 2 bases and the V segment lost 6 bases, leaving 6 bases of the junction unmatched. CDR1 and CDR2 from the germline V gene are MNHEY and SVGAGI. Here the CDR3 DNA reads TGTGCCAGCAGGGGGCCGGGACAGGGGAACTATGGCTACACCTTC. Protein sequence: CASRGPGQGNYGYTF.

The chain recombines TRBV7-3 with TRBJ2-1; D unresolved. The CDR3 is 17 residues long. The germline CDR1 and CDR2 sequences are SGHTA and FQGTGA. V was cut by 1 base and J by 5 bases, with 18 bases left in between. CDR3 in amino acids: CASSLKAGWSIHNEQFF. The DNA for the CDR3 is TGTGCCAGCAGCTTAAAGGCCGGCTGGAGTATCCACAATGAGCAGTTCTTC. Looking up the rest from reference TRBV7-3 and TRBJ2-1 gives the full variable domain: GAGVSQTPSNKVTEKGKYVELRCDPISGHTALYWYRQSLGQGPEFLIYFQGTGAADDSGLPNDRFFAVRPEGSVSTLKIQRTERGDSAVYLCASSLKAGWSIHNEQFFGPGTRLTVL.

The count of this clone is one. The chain uses TRBV7-9 and TRBJ2-1; D possibly corresponds to TRBD2 (5 bases). The CDR3 totals 14 residues. V lost 3 bases to trimming and J lost 5 bases, with 11 bases between them. The germline V gene has CDR1 SEHNR and CDR2 FQNEAQ (reference sequence). CDR3 DNA sequence: TGTGCCAGCAGCTTTGAGGGCCCCCACAATGAGCAGTTCTTC. Translation: CASSFEGPHNEQFF.

This clone has only a few counts. This chain links TRBV2 with TRBJ1-1, with TRBD1 matching over 8 bases. This CDR3 comprises 15 residues. CDR1 is SNHLY and CDR2 is FYNNEI in the germline V gene. Unmatched junction bases numbered 7, after V lost 7 bases and J lost 0 bases. The CDR3 DNA sequence: TGTGCCAGCATTACCAACAGGGGGATGAACACTGAAGCTTTCTTT. It is translated as CASITNRGMNTEAFF.

The rearrangement joins TRBV6-6 to TRBJ1-3; the match to TRBD1 covers 9 bases. Germline V CDR1 and CDR2: MNHNY, SVGAGI (reference sequence). This CDR3 comprises 14 residues. V dropped 11 bases and J dropped 2; count of bases not matched to a gene: 7. The CDR3 region has the DNA TGTGCCGTAGGGACAGGGAGGGCTGGAAACACCATATATTTT. Protein product: CAVGTGRAGNTIYF.

The chain carries TRBV6-4 and TRBJ2-3, with TRBD1 matching 11 bases. The germline V gene encodes CDR1 MRHNA and CDR2 SNTAGT. The CDR3 consists of 14 residues. With V trimmed by 4 bases and J by 5 bases, 2 bases remained unmatched. The CDR3 sequence: CASSGGTGGDTQYF. DNA for the CDR3: TGTGCCAGCAGTGGCGGGACAGGGGGAGATACGCAGTATTTT.

The rearrangement links TRBV12-3 or TRBV12-4 to TRBJ2-5, with D perhaps matching TRBD2 (6 bases). The CDR3 extends over 13 amino acids. Trimming shortened V by 1 base and J by 7 bases, and 10 bases separated the two germline ends. CDR3 sequence (DNA): TGTGCCAGCAGTTTAGATGGGGGAGGGACCCAGTACTTC. Protein: CASSLDGGGTQYF.

The chain joins TRBV5-1 to TRBJ1-1; D is uncertain. The CDR3 is 13 amino acids. V lost 5 bases and J lost 4, with 12 bases in between. The germline gives CDR1 SGHRS, CDR2 YFSETQ. In DNA, the CDR3 is TGCGCCAGCAGTCTGTTCGGGTCCACTGAAGCTTTCTTT. Its translation: CASSLFGSTEAFF.

This clone has a handful of counts. The chain has TRBV9 and TRBJ1-2; D is undetermined. CDR1 and CDR2 from the germline V gene are SGDLS and YYNGEE. This CDR3 region has 14 residues. V shed 5 bases and J shed 0 bases, with 11 bases lying between them. The CDR3 loop reads CASSEQPSNYGYTF. The CDR3 DNA follows: TGTGCCAGCAGTGAACAGCCTTCTAACTATGGCTACACCTTC.

J is TRBJ2-7 and V is TRBV18, with D possibly being TRBD1 (6 bases). Germline CDR1 KGHSH, CDR2 LQKENI. CDR3 length: 14 amino acids. Between the trimmed V and J ends, which lost 2 bases and 3 bases, there was a span of 11 bases. The CDR3 coding sequence is TGTGCCAGCTCACCAGCTGGGGGCAACTACGAGCAGTACTTC. Translation: CASSPAGGNYEQYF.

The chain couples TRBV5-1 to TRBJ1-1; TRBD1 might be the D (5 bases). Trimming left V 1 base short and J 11 bases short, with 18 bases between. CDR1 is SGHRS, CDR2 YFSETQ, per germline. The CDR3 extends over 14 amino acids. CDR3 DNA: TGCGCCAGCAGCTTGAGTCGAGCCGAGGAGGGGGCTTTCTTT. Amino acid sequence: CASSLSRAEEGAFF. Complete variable domain (other parts from reference TRBV5-1 and TRBJ1-1): KAGVTQTPRYLIKTRGQQVTLSCSPISGHRSVSWYQQTPGQGLQFLFEYFSETQRNKGNFPGRFSGRQFSNSRSEMNVSTLELGDSALYLCASSLSRAEEGAFFGQGTRLTVV.

V and J are TRBV5-6 and TRBJ1-1; TRBD1 aligns across 8 bases. The V gene's germline CDR1 is SGHDT and CDR2 YYEEEE. The CDR3 loop spans 13 amino acids. V gave up 1 base and J gave up 5 bases; unmatched junction bases: 1. CDR3 sequence reads: CASSLTGGTEAFF. DNA of the CDR3: TGTGCCAGCAGCTTGACAGGGGGTACTGAAGCTTTCTTT. Variable domain in full (rest from reference TRBV5-6 and TRBJ1-1): DAGVTQSPTHLIKTRGQQVTLRCSPKSGHDTVSWYQQALGQGPQFIFQYYEEEERQRGNFPDRFSGHQFPNYSSELNVNALLLGDSALYLCASSLTGGTEAFFGQGTRLTVV.

The chain recombines TRBV20-1 with TRBJ1-1, with a possible D match to TRBD1 (6 bases). This CDR3 has 11 residues. The germline gives CDR1 DFQATT, CDR2 SNEGSKA (reference sequence). Written as DNA, the CDR3 is TGCAGACCGACAGGGAACACTGAAGCTTTCTTT. The encoded protein is CRPTGNTEAFF.

This clone was recorded once. The gene calls are TRBV7-2 and TRBJ2-1; the D gene is possibly TRBD2 (5 bases). Germline V gene data show CDR1 as SGHTA and CDR2 as FQGNSA. The CDR3 is 13 amino acids. V lost 5 bases and J 6 bases, leaving 11 bases between the germline ends. In DNA form, the CDR3 reads TGTGCCAGCAGCGAGGACTGGCTCAATGAGCAGTTCTTC. This translates into CASSEDWLNEQFF.

The rearrangement joins TRBV11-3 to TRBJ1-1; TRBD1 matches at 9 bases. CDR1 is SGHNT, CDR2 YENEEA, per germline. Trimming removed 5 bases from V and 7 bases from J; junction bases left unmatched: 8. CDR3 size: 14 residues. This CDR3 reads CASSASDRGVEAFF. In DNA form, the CDR3 reads TGTGCCAGCAGCGCTTCGGACAGGGGTGTTGAAGCTTTCTTT.

The sample holds one count of this clone. The V gene is TRBV5-1, the J gene TRBJ2-2, with 10 bases fitting TRBD2. CDR1 is SGHRS, CDR2 YFSETQ, per germline. Germline trimming cut 2 bases from V and 4 bases from J; bases unmatched to any gene: 5. This CDR3 region has 16 residues. CDR3 loop: CASSFGLAGATGELFF. The CDR3 DNA follows: TGCGCCAGCAGCTTCGGCCTAGCGGGGGCCACCGGGGAGCTGTTTTTT.

The chain has TRBV11-3 and TRBJ2-1; D gene uncertain. CDR3 length: 12 residues. Looked up from germline, CDR1 is SGHNT and CDR2 is YENEEA. Between the trimmed V and J ends, which lost 2 bases and 11 bases, there was a span of 10 bases. CDR3 region: CASSLLPSQQFF. The CDR3 nucleotides read TGTGCCAGCAGCTTACTCCCCTCTCAGCAGTTCTTC.

The chain recombines TRBV6-4 with TRBJ2-2, with 7 nucleotides matching TRBD2. This CDR3 is 13 amino acids long. The germline CDR1 and CDR2 sequences are MRHNA and SNTAGT. V was clipped by 4 bases and J by 6 bases; unmatched bases: 2. The CDR3 nucleotides read TGTGCCAGCAGTGTCGCGGGGGCCGGGGAGCTGTTTTTT. Amino acid sequence: CASSVAGAGELFF.